Sequencing of this TCR beta chain was carried out in a study of T cells in Graves' hyperthyroidism and ophthalmopathy. Amplified regions were TCR beta CDR3 sequences from RNA transcripts. First-round RT-PCR with HTBI primers amplified the TCR CDR3 region. In TCRdb, the multiplex PCR reads were re-called with MiXCR into one record per CDR3 protein. The table includes under 350,000 distinct CDR3 sequences, around 20% detected once. V was pared by 4 bases and J by 0 bases, with 7 bases between. Germline V lookup: CDR1 SGHTA, CDR2 FQGNSA. This CDR3 is 14 amino acids long. Sequencing was carried out using blood. This sequence originates from a woman in her forties or fifties with Graves' hyperthyroidism. The chain joins TRBV7-2 to TRBJ2-4; D not resolved. This CDR3 reads CASSSTRAKNIQYF. As DNA, the CDR3 is TGTGCCAGCAGCTCTACCCGAGCCAAAAACATTCAGTACTTC. The full variable domain, in which reference TRBV7-2 and TRBJ2-4 provide the parts outside the CDR3, is GAGVSQSPSNKVTEKGKDVELRCDPISGHTALYWYRQSLGQGLEFLIYFQGNSAPDKSGLPSDRFSAERTGGSVSTLTIQRTQQEDSAVYLCASSSTRAKNIQYFGAGTRLSVL.